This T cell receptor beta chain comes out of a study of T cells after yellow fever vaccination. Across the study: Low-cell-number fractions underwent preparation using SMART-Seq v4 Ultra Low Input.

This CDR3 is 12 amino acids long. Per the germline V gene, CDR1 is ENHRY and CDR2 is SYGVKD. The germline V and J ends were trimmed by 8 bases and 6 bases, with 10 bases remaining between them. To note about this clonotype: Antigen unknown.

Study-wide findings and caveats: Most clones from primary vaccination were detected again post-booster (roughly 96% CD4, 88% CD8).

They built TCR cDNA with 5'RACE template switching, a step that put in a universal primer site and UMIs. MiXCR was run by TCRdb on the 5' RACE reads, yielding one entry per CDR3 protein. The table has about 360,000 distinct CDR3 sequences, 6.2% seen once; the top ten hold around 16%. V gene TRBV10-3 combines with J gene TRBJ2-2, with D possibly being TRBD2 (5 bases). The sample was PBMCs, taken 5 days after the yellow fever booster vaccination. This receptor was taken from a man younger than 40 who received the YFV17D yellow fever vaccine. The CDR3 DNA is TGTGCCATCCCCGGGGTGGCCGGGGAGCTGTTTTTT. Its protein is CAIPGVAGELFF.